This TCR beta chain was captured in a study of neoadjuvant nivolumab and ipilimumab in lung cancer. Study-level results: Compared with tumor-adjacent uninvolved lung, resected tumors showed greater richness and clonality. TCR sequencing covered a small number of samples. From pretherapy to surgery, tumor richness and clonality rose with dual therapy.

A word on this clone: Its antigen remains unidentified. One end of the junction fails to match germline, which may point to a read error.

TCRdb's copy holds only in-frame clones and misses some; the assay was immunoSEQ multiplex PCR. The table includes approximately 29,000 clones, 90% detected once. This receptor was taken from an adult with non-small cell lung cancer. The sequencing used peripheral blood, collected after neoadjuvant nivolumab, alone or with ipilimumab, at or shortly before surgery.

CDR3 nucleotides: TGTGCCAGCAACCAAATGGGACCGCAGGTGTTCTTC. Protein sequence: CASNQMGPQVFF. The chain couples TRBV14 to TRBJ2-1; D may match TRBD1 or TRBD2 (5 bases each). This CDR3 comprises 12 residues. Germline loops: CDR1 SGHDN, CDR2 FVKESK.